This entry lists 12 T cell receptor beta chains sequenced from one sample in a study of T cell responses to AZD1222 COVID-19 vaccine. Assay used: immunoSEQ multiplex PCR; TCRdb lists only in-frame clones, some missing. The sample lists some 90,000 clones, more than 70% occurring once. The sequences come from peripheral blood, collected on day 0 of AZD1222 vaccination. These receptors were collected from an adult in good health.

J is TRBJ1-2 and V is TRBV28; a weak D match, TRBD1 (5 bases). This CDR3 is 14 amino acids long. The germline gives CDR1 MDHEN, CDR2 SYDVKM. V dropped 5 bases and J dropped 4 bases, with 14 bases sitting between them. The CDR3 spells CASSPTGILYGYTF. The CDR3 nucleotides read TGTGCCAGCAGTCCTACAGGAATCCTCTATGGCTACACCTTC.

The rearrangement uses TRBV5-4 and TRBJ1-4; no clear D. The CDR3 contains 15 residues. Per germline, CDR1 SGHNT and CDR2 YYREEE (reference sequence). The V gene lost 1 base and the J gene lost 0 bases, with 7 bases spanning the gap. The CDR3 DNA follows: TGTGCCAGCAGCTTGACAGTAGCAACTAATGAAAAACTGTTTTTT. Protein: CASSLTVATNEKLFF. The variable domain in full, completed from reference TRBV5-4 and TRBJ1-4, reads ETGVTQSPTHLIKTRGQQVTLRCSSQSGHNTVSWYQQALGQGPQFIFQYYREEENGRGNFPPRFSGLQFPNYSSELNVNALELDDSALYLCASSLTVATNEKLFFGSGTQLSVL.

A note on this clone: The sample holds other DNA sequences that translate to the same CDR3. The CDR3 region is CASSLGQGSYEQYF. The CDR3 DNA reads TGCGCCAGCAGCTTGGGACAGGGGTCCTACGAGCAGTACTTC. The V and J genes are TRBV5-1 and TRBJ2-7; 8 nucleotides match TRBD1. The CDR3 spans 14 residues. Germline V gene data show CDR1 as SGHRS and CDR2 as YFSETQ. V lost 0 bases and J lost 1; bases outside the gene matches: 0.

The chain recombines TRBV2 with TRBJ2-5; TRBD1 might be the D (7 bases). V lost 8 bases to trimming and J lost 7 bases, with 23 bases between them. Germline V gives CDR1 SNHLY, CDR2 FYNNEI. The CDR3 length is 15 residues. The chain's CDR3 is CASPRGDSIDGTQYF. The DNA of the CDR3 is TGTGCCAGCCCGAGGGGGGACAGCATTGACGGGACCCAGTACTTC.

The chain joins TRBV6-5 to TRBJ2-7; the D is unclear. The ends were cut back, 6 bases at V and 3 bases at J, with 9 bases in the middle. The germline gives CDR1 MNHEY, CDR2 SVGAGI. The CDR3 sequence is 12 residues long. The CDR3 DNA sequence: TGTGCCAGCAGCGGAGACAACTACGAGCAGTACTTC. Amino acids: CASSGDNYEQYF.

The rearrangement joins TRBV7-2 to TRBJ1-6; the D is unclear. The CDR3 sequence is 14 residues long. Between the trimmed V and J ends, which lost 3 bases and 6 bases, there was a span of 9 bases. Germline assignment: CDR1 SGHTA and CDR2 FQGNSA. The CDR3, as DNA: TGTGCCAGCAGCTTTCACAAGGGTAATTCACCCCTCCACTTT. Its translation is CASSFHKGNSPLHF.

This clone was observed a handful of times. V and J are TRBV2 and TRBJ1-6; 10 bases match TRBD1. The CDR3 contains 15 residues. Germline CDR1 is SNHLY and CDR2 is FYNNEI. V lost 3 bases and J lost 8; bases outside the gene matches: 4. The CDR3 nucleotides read TGTGCCAGCAGTGAGCGAGGACAGGGGGATTCACCCCTCCACTTT. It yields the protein CASSERGQGDSPLHF.

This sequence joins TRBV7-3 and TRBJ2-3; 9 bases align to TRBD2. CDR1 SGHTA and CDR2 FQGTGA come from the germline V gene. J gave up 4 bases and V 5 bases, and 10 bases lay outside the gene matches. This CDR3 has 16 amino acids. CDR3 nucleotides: TGTGCCAGCAGCCCCTCCGAGGGACTAGCTGCAGATACGCAGTATTTT. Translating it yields CASSPSEGLAADTQYF.

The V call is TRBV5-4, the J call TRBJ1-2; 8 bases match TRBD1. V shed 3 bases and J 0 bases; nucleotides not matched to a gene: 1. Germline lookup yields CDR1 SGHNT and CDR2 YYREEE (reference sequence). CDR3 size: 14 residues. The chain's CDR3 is CASSWTGTNYGYTF. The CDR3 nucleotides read TGTGCCAGCAGCTGGACAGGGACTAACTATGGCTACACCTTC.

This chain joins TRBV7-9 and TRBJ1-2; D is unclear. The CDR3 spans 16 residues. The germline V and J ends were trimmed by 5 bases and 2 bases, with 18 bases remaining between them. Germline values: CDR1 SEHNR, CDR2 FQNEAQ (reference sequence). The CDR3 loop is CASSQTFRLANYGYTF. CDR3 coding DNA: TGTGCCAGCAGCCAAACGTTTAGGTTGGCGAACTATGGCTACACCTTC.

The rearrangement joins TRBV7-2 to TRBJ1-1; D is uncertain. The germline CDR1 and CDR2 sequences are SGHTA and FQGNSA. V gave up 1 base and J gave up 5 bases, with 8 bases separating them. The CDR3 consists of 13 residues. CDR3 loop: CASSLGQATEAFF. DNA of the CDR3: TGTGCCAGCAGCTTAGGTCAGGCAACTGAAGCTTTCTTT.

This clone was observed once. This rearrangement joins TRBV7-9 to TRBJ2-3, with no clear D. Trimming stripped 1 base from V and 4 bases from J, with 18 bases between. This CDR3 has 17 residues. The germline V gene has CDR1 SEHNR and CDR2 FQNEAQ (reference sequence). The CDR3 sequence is CASSLGYRASEPDTQYF. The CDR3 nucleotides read TGTGCCAGCAGCTTAGGATATCGGGCTTCAGAGCCAGATACGCAGTATTTT.